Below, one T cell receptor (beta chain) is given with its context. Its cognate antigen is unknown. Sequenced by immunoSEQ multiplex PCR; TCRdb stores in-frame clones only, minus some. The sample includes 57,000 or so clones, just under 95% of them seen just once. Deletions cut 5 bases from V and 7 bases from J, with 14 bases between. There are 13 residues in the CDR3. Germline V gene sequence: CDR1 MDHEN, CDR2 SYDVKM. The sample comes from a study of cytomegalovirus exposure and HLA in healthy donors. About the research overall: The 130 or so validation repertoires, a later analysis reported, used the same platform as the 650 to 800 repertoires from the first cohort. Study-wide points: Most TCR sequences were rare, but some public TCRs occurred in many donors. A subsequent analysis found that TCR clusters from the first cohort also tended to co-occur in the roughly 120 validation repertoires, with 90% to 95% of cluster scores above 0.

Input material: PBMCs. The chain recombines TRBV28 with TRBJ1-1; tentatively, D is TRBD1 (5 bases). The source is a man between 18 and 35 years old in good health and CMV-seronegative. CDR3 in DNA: TGTGCCAGCAGTGCTTGGGGCGCCGGTGAAGCTTTCTTT. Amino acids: CASSAWGAGEAFF.